This T cell receptor beta chain was captured by sequencing in a study of T cells after yellow fever vaccination. Study findings and constraints: Though weaker, the secondary response peaked faster, on day 5 versus 15. Although most clonotypes did not, a small share appeared in both CD4 and CD8 compartments.

Concerning this clonotype: What it binds is unknown.

The V gene end was trimmed by 3 bases and the J gene end by 3 bases; junction bases not matched to a gene: 5. Germline lookup yields CDR1 SGHTA and CDR2 FQGNSA. The CDR3 extends over 16 amino acids. For TCR, cDNA came from 5'RACE template switching, which added a universal primer site and UMIs. A single record per CDR3 protein comes from TCRdb applying MiXCR to the 5' RACE reads. Counted here are some 350,000 distinct CDR3 sequences, roughly 6.2% occurring once; the ten biggest clones make up about 15%. This sequence was found in a young man who received the YFV17D yellow fever vaccine. This chain joins TRBV7-2 and TRBJ2-1; 10 bases agree with TRBD2. Here the sequenced sample was PBMCs, taken 5 days after the yellow fever booster vaccination. The CDR3 sequence: CASSFRAGGGYNEQFF. The CDR3 DNA reads TGTGCCAGCAGCTTCAGAGCGGGAGGGGGCTACAATGAGCAGTTCTTC.